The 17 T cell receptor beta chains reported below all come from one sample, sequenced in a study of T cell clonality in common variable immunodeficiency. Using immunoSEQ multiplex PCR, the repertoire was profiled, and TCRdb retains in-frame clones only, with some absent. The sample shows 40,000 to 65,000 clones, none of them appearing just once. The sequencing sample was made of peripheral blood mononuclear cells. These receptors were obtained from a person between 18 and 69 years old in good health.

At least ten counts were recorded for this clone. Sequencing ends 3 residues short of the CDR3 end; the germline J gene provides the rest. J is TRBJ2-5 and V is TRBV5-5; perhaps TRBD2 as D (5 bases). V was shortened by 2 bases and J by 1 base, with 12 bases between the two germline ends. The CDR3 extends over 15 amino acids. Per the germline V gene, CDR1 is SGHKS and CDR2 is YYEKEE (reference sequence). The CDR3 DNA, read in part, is TGTGCCAGCAGCTTCGTCAGCGGCCCCCAAGAGACC. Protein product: CASSFVSGPQET. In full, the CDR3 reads CASSFVSGPQETQYF.

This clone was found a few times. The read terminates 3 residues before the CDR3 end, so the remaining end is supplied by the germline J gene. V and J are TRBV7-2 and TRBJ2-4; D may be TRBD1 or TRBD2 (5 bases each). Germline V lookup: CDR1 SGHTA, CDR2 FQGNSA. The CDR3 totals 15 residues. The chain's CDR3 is CASSPGKGANYGQYF. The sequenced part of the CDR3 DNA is TGTGCCAGCAGCCCAGGGAAGGGAGCTAACTATGGT. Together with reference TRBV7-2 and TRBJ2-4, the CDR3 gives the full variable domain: GAGVSQSPSNKVTEKGKDVELRCDPISGHTALYWYRQSLGQGLEFLIYFQGNSAPDKSGLPSDRFSAERTGGSVSTLTIQRTQQEDSAVYLCASSPGKGANYGQYFGAGTRLSVL.

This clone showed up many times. The CDR3 bases that were read are TGTGCCAGCAGCACCAGACAGGGATCCTACGAG. It is translated as CASSTRQGSYE. In full, the CDR3 is CASSTRQGSYEQYF. The gene calls are TRBV7-2 and TRBJ2-7; 7 bases align to TRBD1. Read data end 3 residues before the CDR3 end; the end is taken from the germline J gene. The trim removed 5 bases at V and 1 base at J, leaving 5 bases unmatched. The CDR3 contains 14 residues. Germline V gene sequence: CDR1 SGHTA, CDR2 FQGNSA.

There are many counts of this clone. The sequenced part of the CDR3 DNA is TGCAGTGCTAGGGGGGGGGAAACTAGCGGGAGGCCCTACGAG. It codes for CSARGGETSGRPYE. The CDR3 in full is CSARGGETSGRPYEQYF. The V gene is TRBV20-1, the J gene TRBJ2-7, with TRBD2 matching 12 bases. The read halts 3 residues ahead of the CDR3 end, with the missing end drawn from the germline J gene. Per germline, CDR1 DFQATT and CDR2 SNEGSKA (reference sequence). Germline trimming cut 3 bases from V and 2 bases from J; bases unmatched to any gene: 11. CDR3 size: 17 residues.

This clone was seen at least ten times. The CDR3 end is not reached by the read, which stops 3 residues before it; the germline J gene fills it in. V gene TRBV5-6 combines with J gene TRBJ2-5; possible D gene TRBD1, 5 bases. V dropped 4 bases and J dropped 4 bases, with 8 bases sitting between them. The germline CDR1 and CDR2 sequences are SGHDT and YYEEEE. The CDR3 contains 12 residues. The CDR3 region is CASSADRETQYF. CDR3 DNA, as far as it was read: TGTGCCAGCAGCGCCGACAGAGAGACC.

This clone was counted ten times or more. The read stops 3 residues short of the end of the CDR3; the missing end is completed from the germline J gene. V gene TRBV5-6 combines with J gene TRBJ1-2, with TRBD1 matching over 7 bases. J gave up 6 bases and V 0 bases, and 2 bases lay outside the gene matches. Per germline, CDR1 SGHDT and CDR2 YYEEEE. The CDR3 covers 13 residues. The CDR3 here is CASSLDRGHGYTF. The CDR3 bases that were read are TGTGCCAGCAGCTTGGACAGGGGCCATGGC.

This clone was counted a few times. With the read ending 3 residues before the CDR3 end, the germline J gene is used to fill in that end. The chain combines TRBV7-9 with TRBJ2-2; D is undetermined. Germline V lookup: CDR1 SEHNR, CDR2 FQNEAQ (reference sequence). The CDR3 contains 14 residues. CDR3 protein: CASSLSATNEKLFF. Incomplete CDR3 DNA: TGTGCCAGCAGCTTATCGGCAACTAATGAAAAG.

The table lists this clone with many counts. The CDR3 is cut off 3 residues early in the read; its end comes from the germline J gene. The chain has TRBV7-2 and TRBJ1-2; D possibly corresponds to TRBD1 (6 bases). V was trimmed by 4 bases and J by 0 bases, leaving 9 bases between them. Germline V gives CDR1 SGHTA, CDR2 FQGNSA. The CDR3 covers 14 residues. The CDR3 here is CASSSYRANYGYTF. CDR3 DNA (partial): TGTGCCAGCAGCTCATACAGGGCTAACTATGGC.

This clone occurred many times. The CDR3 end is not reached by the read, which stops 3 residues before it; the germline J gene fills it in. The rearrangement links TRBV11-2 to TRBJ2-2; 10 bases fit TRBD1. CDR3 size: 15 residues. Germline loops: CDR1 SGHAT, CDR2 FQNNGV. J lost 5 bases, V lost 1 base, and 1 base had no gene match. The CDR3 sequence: CASSLGQGATGELFF. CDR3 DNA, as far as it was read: TGTGCCAGCAGCTTAGGACAGGGGGCTACCGGGGAG.

The CDR3 spells CASSLALAGLGNQPQYF. Incomplete CDR3 DNA: TGTGCCAGCAGCTTAGCGCTGGCAGGGTTAGGCAATCAGCCG. The genes are TRBV7-2 and TRBJ2-3; weak D call: TRBD1 (5 bases). The CDR3 end lies 3 residues beyond the end of the read and is filled in from the germline J gene. CDR3 length: 17 residues. Germline CDR1 SGHTA, CDR2 FQGNSA.

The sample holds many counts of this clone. The sequenced part of the CDR3 DNA is TGCAGTGCTAGACCGGACAGGAGGGCTCGAAATTCACCC. Amino acids: CSARPDRRARNSP. The whole CDR3 protein reads CSARPDRRARNSPLHF. V and J are TRBV20-1 and TRBJ1-6; 7 bases are shared with TRBD1. The DNA ends 3 residues before the CDR3 does, and the rest of the CDR3 is filled in from the germline J gene. The CDR3 sequence is 16 residues long. CDR1 is DFQATT, CDR2 SNEGSKA, per germline (reference sequence). The trim removed 2 bases at V and 7 bases at J, leaving 11 bases unmatched.

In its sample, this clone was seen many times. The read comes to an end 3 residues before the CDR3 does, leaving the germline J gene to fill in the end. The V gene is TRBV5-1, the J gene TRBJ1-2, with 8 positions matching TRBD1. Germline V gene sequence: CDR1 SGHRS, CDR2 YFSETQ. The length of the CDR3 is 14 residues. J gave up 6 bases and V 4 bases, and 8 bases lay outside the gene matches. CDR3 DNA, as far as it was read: TGCGCCAGCAGCGTGATACAGGGGGATGATGGC. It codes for CASSVIQGDDG. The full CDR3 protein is CASSVIQGDDGYTF.

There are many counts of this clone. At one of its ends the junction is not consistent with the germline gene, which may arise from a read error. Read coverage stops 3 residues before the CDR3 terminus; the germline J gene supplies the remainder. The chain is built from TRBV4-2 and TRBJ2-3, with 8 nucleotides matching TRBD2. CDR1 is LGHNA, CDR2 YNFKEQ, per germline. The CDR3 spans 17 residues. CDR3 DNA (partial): TGCGCCAGCAGCCAAGAGCGGGGGACCTTCTACCCAGATACG. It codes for CASSQERGTFYPDT. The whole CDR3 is CASSQERGTFYPDTQYF.

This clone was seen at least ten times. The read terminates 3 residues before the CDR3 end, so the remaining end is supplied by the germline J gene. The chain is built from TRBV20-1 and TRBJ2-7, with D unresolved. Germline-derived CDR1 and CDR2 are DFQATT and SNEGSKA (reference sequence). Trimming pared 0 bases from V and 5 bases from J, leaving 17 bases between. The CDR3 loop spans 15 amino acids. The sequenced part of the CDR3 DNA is TGCAGTGCTAGAGATCTGTCCAGTTCCCTCAACGAG. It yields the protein CSARDLSSSLNE. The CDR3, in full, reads CSARDLSSSLNEQYF.

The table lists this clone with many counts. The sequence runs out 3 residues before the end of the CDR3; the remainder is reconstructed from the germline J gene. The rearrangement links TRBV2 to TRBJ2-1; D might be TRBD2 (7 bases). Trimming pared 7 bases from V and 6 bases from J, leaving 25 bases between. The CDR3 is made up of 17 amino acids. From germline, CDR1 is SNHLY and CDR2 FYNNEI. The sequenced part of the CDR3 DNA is TGTGCCAGCAACTGGGAGGGGGAGTTGGCTAGTCCCAATGAG. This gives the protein CASNWEGELASPNE. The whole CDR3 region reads CASNWEGELASPNEQFF.

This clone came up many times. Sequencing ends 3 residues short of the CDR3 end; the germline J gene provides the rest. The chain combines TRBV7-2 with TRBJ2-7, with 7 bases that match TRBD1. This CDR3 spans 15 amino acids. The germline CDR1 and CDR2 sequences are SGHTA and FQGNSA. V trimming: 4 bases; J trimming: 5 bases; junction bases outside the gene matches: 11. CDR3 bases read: TGTGCCAGCAGCTCCCGGAGACAGGGACCAGACGAG. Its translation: CASSSRRQGPDE. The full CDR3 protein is CASSSRRQGPDEQYF.

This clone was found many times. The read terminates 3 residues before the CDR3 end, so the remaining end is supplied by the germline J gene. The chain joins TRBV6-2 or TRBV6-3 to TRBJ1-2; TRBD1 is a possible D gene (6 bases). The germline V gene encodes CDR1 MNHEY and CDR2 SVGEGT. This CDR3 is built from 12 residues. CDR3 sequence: CASSRRGGGYTF. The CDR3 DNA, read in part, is TGTGCCAGCAGCCGACGAGGGGGAGGC.